This T cell receptor (beta chain) stems from a study of blood T cell repertoires in COVID-19. Overall study context: Some COVID-19 samples were acute and others convalescent; all came from the United States, Italy and Spain.

The CDR3 is made up of 16 amino acids. Germline assignment: CDR1 LNHDA and CDR2 SQIVND (reference sequence). The V gene end was trimmed by 5 bases and the J gene end by 6 bases; junction bases not matched to a gene: 12. This clone appeared once. Clinical history as reported by participants underpinned cohort assignment. This table comes from immunoSEQ multiplex PCR, and its TCRdb copy is limited to in-frame clones, with some not included. The sample lists approximately 250,000 clones; around 93% were seen once. Sequenced sample: PBMCs or T cells enriched from blood (not recorded which). This TCR derives from a middle-aged man who had been exposed to COVID-19. V gene TRBV19 combines with J gene TRBJ2-1, with 8 bases aligning to TRBD1. CDR3 sequence reads: CASSADGQGSVNEQFF. CDR3 nucleotide sequence: TGTGCCAGTAGTGCCGACGGACAGGGAAGCGTCAATGAGCAGTTCTTC.